In this sample, the clone carrying this TCR beta chain turned up a few times. What it recognizes is unknown. The junction departs from germline at one end; a sequencing error may be responsible. The data derive from a study of T cell repertoires in cytomegalovirus infection. Study information: Recently identified HLA-C-restricted and well-studied HLA-B-restricted CMV epitopes were used.

Findings and caveats of the study: The ex vivo response showed dominance by HLA-C-restricted CMV-specific TCR beta clonotypes. Adding up the frequency of public TCR beta families identified people who carried CMV plus the relevant HLA.

Germline-derived CDR1 and CDR2 are SGHVS and FNYEAQ. The CDR3 extends over 17 amino acids. TCRdb ran MiXCR on the reads and lists one entry per CDR3 protein. The sample contains about 900,000 distinct CDR3 sequences, around 30% of which appear only once. V is TRBV7-6 and J is TRBJ2-1; the D is unclear. The sequence was collected from a human donor in good health (CMV status not recorded). Some clones in this sample may be carry-over from other donors' samples. The input for sequencing was cultured CD8+ T cells from PBMCs, taken from culture after CMV antigen stimulation. As DNA, the CDR3 is TGTGCCAGCCGCTTGAGATCTGACGCGCCCTCCTACAATGAGCAGTTCTTC. This codes for CASRLRSDAPSYNEQFF. The full variable domain, its missing parts supplied by reference TRBV7-6 and TRBJ2-1, is GAGVSQSPRYKVTKRGQDVALRCDPISGHVSLYWYRQALGQGPEFLTYFNYEAQQDKSGLPNDRFSAERPEGSISTLTIQRTEQRDSAMYRCASRLRSDAPSYNEQFFGPGTRLTVL.